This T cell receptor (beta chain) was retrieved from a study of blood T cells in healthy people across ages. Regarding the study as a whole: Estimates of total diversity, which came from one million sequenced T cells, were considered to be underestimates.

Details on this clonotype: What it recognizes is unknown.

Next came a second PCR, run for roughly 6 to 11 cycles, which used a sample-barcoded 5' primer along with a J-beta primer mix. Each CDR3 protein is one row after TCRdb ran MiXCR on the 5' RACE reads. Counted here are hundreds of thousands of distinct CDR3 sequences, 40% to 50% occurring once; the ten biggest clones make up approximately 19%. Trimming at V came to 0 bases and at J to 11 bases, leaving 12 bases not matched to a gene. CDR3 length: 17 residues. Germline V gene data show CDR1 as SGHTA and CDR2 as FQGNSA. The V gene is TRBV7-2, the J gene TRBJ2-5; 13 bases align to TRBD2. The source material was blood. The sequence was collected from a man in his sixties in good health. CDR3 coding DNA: TGTGCCAGCAGCTTAGCACTAGCGGGGGGGCGAGGCAATGAGCAGTACTTC. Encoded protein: CASSLALAGGRGNEQYF.